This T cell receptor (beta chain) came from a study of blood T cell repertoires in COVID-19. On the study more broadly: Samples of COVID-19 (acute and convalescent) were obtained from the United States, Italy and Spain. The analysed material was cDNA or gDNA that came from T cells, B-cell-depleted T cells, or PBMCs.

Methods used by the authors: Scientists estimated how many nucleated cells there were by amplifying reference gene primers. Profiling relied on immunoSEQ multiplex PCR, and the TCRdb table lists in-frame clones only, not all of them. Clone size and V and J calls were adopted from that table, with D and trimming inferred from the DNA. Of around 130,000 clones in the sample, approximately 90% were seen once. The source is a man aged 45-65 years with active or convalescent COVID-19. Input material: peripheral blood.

Here the CDR3 DNA reads TGTGCCTGGAGCCCCGGACAGGCGAACACTGAAGCTTTCTTT. Protein sequence: CAWSPGQANTEAFF. The chain has TRBV30 and TRBJ1-1, with 7 bases matching TRBD1. J lost 1 base, V lost 3 bases, and 5 bases had no gene match. Germline V gene sequence: CDR1 GTSNPN, CDR2 SVGIG (reference sequence). The length of the CDR3 is 14 residues.